This section outlines one T cell receptor beta chain sequence together with its context. Its specificity is unknown. This table comes from immunoSEQ multiplex PCR, and its TCRdb copy is limited to in-frame clones, with some not included. The sample holds approximately 4,000 clones, about two fifths seen once. This record belongs to a study of T cells in localized non-small cell lung cancer. General study results and limits: Elevated circulating T cell density in blood was associated with longer overall survival. Sequence data derive from only one tumor region, so heterogeneity remains possible.

The sample consisted of lung tumor tissue, taken before any cancer treatment. The TCR comes from a woman between 35 and 75 years old with stage I lung adenocarcinoma.

Here the CDR3 DNA reads TGTGCCAGTAGTAAGAAATCGCCTGGCTACACCTTC. Protein sequence: CASSKKSPGYTF. V and J are TRBV19 and TRBJ1-2; D is undetermined. Trimming removed 4 bases at V and 7 bases at J, with 10 bases between. Germline assignment: CDR1 LNHDA and CDR2 SQIVND (reference sequence). CDR3 length: 12 residues.